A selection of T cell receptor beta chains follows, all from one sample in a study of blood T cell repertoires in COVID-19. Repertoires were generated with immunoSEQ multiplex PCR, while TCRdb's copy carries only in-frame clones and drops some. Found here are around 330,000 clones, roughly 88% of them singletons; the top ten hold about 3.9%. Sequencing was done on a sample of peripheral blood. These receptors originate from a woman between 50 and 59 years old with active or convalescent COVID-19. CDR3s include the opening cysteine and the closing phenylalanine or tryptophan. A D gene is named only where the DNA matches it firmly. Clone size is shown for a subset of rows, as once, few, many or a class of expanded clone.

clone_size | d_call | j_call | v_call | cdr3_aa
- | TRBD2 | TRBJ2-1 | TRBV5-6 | CASSLWLAGTDEQFF
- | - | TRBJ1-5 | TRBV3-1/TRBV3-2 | CASSRGGGTSQPQHF
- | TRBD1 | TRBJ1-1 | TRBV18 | CASSLQGAGGEAFF
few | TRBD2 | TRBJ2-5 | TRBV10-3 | CAISGDQLADQETQYF
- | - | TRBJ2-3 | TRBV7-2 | CASRGGGADTQYF
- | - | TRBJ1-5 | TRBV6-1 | CASSELYAGQPQHF
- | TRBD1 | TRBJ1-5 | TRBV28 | CASRQGTGGKTIWNQPQHF
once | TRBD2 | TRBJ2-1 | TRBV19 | CASTGGQWGNNEQFF
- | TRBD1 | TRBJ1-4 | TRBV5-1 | CASSLGQGPLVGKLFF
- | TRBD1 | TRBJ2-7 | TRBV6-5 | CASSLTGTGGREQYF
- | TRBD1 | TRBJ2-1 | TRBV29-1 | CSVEGIQGAGLYNEQFF
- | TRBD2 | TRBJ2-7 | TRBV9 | CASSVAPAGVREQYF
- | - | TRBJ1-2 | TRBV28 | CASRPIQAYGYTF
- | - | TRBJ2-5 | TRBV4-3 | CASSQGILRGTQETQYF
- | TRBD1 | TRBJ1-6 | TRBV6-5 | CASSYSLGTGGSPLHF